This TCR beta chain was retrieved from a study of T cells after yellow fever vaccination. Study findings and constraints: Relatively few clonotypes were ones that appeared in both CD4 and CD8 compartments. Re-detected after boosting: most primary clones, around 97% of CD4 and 80% to 90% of CD8. The study found a weaker secondary response that peaked faster, day 5 versus 15. Highly abundant clonotypes carried over from the bulk population could end up in FACS-sorted repertoires as contaminants.

One entry per CDR3 protein results from TCRdb running MiXCR on the 5' RACE reads. The table has a few hundred thousand distinct CDR3 sequences, 8.1% seen once. Ten or more counts support this clonotype. The antigen remains unidentified. CDR3 length equals 13 residues. The V and J ends lost 1 base and 6 bases respectively, with 9 bases between them. CDR1 and CDR2 (germline): SGHTA, FQGNSA. The chain couples TRBV7-2 to TRBJ1-2; D is unresolved. The sequencing used PBMCs, collected around 45 days after the first yellow fever vaccination. This clonotype was obtained from a man aged 18 to 30 who received the YFV17D yellow fever vaccine. CDR3: CASSLGPLDGYTF. CDR3 nucleotides: TGTGCCAGCAGCTTAGGTCCCCTAGATGGCTACACCTTC.